The following is a TCR beta chain sequence with its context. Antigen specificity is unknown. This CDR3 is 14 amino acids long. This entry belongs to a study of CXCR3-negative and CXCR3-positive naive CD8 T cells. Study-wide points: CXCR3 expression dropped partially after cryopreservation, and most assays relied on fresh PBMCs. For memory CD8+ cells diversity was much lower, but both naive subsets had comparably high diversity. Naive CXCR3-negative and CXCR3-positive cells had similar TRBV-TRBJ usage; memory differed.

Sorts that each held 250,000 to 300,000 cells were run in triplicate for every CD8+ T cell subset. The authors prepared UMI-labeled TRB cDNA libraries by 5' RACE. TCRdb reprocessed the 5' RACE reads; each CDR3 protein has one entry and no DNA is given. The sample has 45,000 to 65,000 distinct CDR3 sequences. The sequence was collected from a human donor in good health. Some clones in this sample may be carry-over from other donors' samples. Sequenced input: naive CXCR3- CD8+ T cells from blood. The subset here: CD45RO-CCR7+CD27+CD95- naive CD8+ T cells lacking CXCR3 (TNR3-). The chain has TRBV12-3 or TRBV12-4 and TRBJ2-2. CDR3 sequence: CASSLVSDAGELFF.